The clone carrying this T cell receptor (beta chain) was counted at least ten times. This library used about 400 ng RNA and molecular barcoded adaptors spanning alpha/delta and beta/gamma chains. TCRdb itself ran the reads through MiXCR, one entry per CDR3 protein. The sample has some 41,000 distinct CDR3 sequences, roughly an eighth seen once; the top ten hold over 25%. This sample was included in a study of read filtering for tumor transcriptome and immune sequencing. The germline CDR1 and CDR2 sequences are SGHRS and YFSETQ. This CDR3 region has 17 residues. Losses at the gene ends were 2 bases for V and 9 bases for J; bases not matched to a gene: 14.

Sequencing was performed on a population of CD138-negative cells sorted from bone marrow. The sequence was obtained from a donor over 35 with multiple myeloma. The genes are TRBV5-1 and TRBJ2-1, with TRBD2 identical over 10 bases. CDR3 protein: CASSLGASGRLASEQFF. CDR3 in DNA: TGCGCCAGCAGCTTAGGGGCTAGCGGGAGATTGGCTTCTGAGCAGTTCTTC.